These T cell receptor beta chains were read from a single sample in a study of shared clonotypes between healthy human individuals. The method was immunoSEQ multiplex PCR; TCRdb's version includes in-frame clones alone and lacks a portion of them. The sample contains around 980,000 clones, 70% to 80% of which appear only once. The sample taken for sequencing was memory CD4+ T cells from PBMCs. The receptors were gathered from a man between 18 and 29 years old in good health. Some clones in this sample may be carry-over from other donors' samples. The CDR3 runs from the conserved cysteine through the conserved F or W. D genes are given only for firm matches. Expanded clones are given a class, and other clones once, few, many or no size at all.

TRBV7-2	.	.	TRBJ1-2	CASVQWGQYGYTF	TGTGCCAGCGTCCAGTGGGGTCAGTATGGCTACACCTTC
TRBV9	TRBD1	.	TRBJ2-7	CASSVGTVSYEQYF	TGTGCCAGCAGCGTCGGGACAGTATCCTACGAGCAGTACTTC
TRBV9	.	.	TRBJ1-1	CASSLRWGRDTEAFF	TGTGCCAGCAGCTTAAGGTGGGGTAGGGACACTGAAGCTTTCTTT
TRBV4-2	.	.	TRBJ2-7	CASSGGSEQYF	TGTGCCAGCAGTGGGGGGTCCGAGCAGTACTTC
TRBV15	TRBD1	.	TRBJ1-2	CATSRDKGAGGYTF	TGTGCCACCAGCAGAGATAAGGGGGCTGGTGGCTACACCTTC
TRBV5-1	.	.	TRBJ2-1	CASSLGGDSYNEQFF	TGCGCCAGCAGCTTGGGCGGGGACTCCTACAATGAGCAGTTCTTC
TRBV9	TRBD1	.	TRBJ2-5	CASSVEGTGLGVTQYF	TGTGCCAGCAGCGTAGAAGGGACAGGGCTAGGAGTGACCCAGTACTTC
TRBV29-1	TRBD1	.	TRBJ2-5	CSVGQGVGETQYF	TGCAGCGTGGGACAGGGGGTGGGAGAGACCCAGTACTTC
TRBV7-3	TRBD2	.	TRBJ2-7	CASSLTSSGRSSPYEQYF	TGTGCCAGCAGCTTAACCTCTAGCGGGAGGAGTAGCCCCTACGAGCAGTACTTC
TRBV10-3	.	.	TRBJ1-2	CAISDGDYGYTF	TGTGCCATCAGTGACGGTGACTATGGCTACACCTTC
TRBV11-2	TRBD2	.	TRBJ2-1	CASGGSGRAGEQFF	TGTGCCAGCGGTGGGAGCGGGAGGGCAGGGGAGCAGTTCTTC
TRBV18	TRBD2	few	TRBJ2-7	CASSPLAGSYEQYF	TGTGCCAGCTCACCACTAGCGGGTAGCTACGAGCAGTACTTC
TRBV7-9	.	.	TRBJ1-1	CASSLNRWAFF	TGTGCCAGCAGCTTAAATCGGTGGGCTTTCTTT
TRBV6-1	TRBD1	.	TRBJ2-7	CASSEQGARYEQYF	TGTGCCAGCAGTGAGCAGGGGGCGCGCTACGAGCAGTACTTC
TRBV2	TRBD1	few	TRBJ2-6	CASTPGQGRGANVLTF	TGTGCCAGCACCCCGGGACAGGGGCGGGGGGCCAACGTCCTGACTTTC
TRBV5-1	.	.	TRBJ2-7	CASSPGTVTYEQYF	TGCGCCAGCAGCCCGGGGACGGTCACCTACGAGCAGTACTTC
TRBV11-2	.	.	TRBJ1-3	CASSSIAGPSSGNTIYF	TGTGCCAGCAGCTCCATCGCGGGGCCAAGCTCTGGAAACACCATATATTTT
TRBV27	TRBD2	.	TRBJ2-7	CASSFEGLAGVKEQYF	TGTGCCAGCAGTTTTGAAGGACTAGCGGGAGTTAAAGAGCAGTACTTC
TRBV5-1	.	.	TRBJ1-1	CAGSWWQNTEAFF	TGCGCCGGCAGCTGGTGGCAGAACACTGAAGCTTTCTTT
TRBV30	TRBD1	.	TRBJ2-4	CAWSPGQTNIQYF	TGTGCCTGGAGCCCGGGACAGACAAACATTCAGTACTTC
TRBV28	.	.	TRBJ2-1	CASSLWLQGRTNEQFF	TGTGCCAGCAGTTTATGGTTACAGGGGAGGACGAATGAGCAGTTCTTC
TRBV7-3	.	.	TRBJ2-2	CASSSGGTTNTGELFF	TGTGCCAGCAGCTCCGGTGGGACGACGAACACCGGGGAGCTGTTTTTT
TRBV19	.	.	TRBJ1-3	CASSPNDRLSGNTIYF	TGTGCCAGTAGTCCGAACGACAGGCTCTCTGGAAACACCATATATTTT
TRBV30	TRBD1	.	TRBJ1-5	CAWDGDRGLRGNQPQHF	TGTGCCTGGGATGGGGACAGGGGGCTTCGTGGCAATCAGCCCCAGCATTTT
TRBV18	.	.	TRBJ1-1	CASSPRLNRNMNTEAFF	TGTGCCAGCTCTCCTCGGCTGAACAGGAATATGAACACTGAAGCTTTCTTT
TRBV2	.	few	TRBJ2-7	CASSEGETGRRYEQYF	TGTGCCAGCAGTGAAGGGGAGACAGGTCGTCGCTACGAGCAGTACTTC
TRBV4-1	.	once	TRBJ1-1	CASSQMQALNTEAFF	TGCGCCAGCAGCCAAATGCAGGCCTTGAACACTGAAGCTTTCTTT
TRBV11-2	.	.	TRBJ1-3	CASSLDYLKGNTIYF	TGTGCCAGCAGCTTAGATTATTTAAAAGGAAACACCATATATTTT
TRBV21-1	.	.	TRBJ2-3	CASSKKVDPCTDTQYF	TGTGCCAGCAGCAAAAAGGTGGATCCGTGCACAGATACGCAGTATTTT
TRBV15	.	few	TRBJ2-1	CATSGRNRDDEQFF	TGTGCCACCAGCGGCCGGAATCGGGACGATGAGCAGTTCTTC
TRBV18	.	.	TRBJ1-1	CASSPRSLGLFAEAFF	TGTGCCAGCTCACCAAGGTCTCTAGGGTTGTTTGCTGAAGCTTTCTTT
TRBV11-2	.	.	TRBJ1-1	CASRETLGVAFF	TGTGCCAGCAGAGAAACTCTCGGGGTAGCTTTCTTT
TRBV7-3	TRBD2	.	TRBJ2-3	CASSGGLADTDTQYF	TGTGCCAGCAGCGGAGGACTAGCGGATACAGATACGCAGTATTTT
TRBV7-2	TRBD2	few	TRBJ2-7	CASSLGAGGYEQYF	TGTGCCAGCAGCTTAGGAGCGGGAGGGTACGAGCAGTACTTC
TRBV15	.	.	TRBJ1-5	CATSSGGRGGNQPQHF	TGTGCCACCAGCAGTGGTGGCAGGGGAGGCAATCAGCCCCAGCATTTT
TRBV2	.	.	TRBJ2-3	CASRGLGSTDTQYF	TGTGCCAGCAGGGGGCTAGGTAGCACAGATACGCAGTATTTT
TRBV5-1	.	.	TRBJ2-3	CASSLGYTDTQYF	TGCGCCAGCAGCTTGGGATACACAGATACGCAGTATTTT
TRBV28	.	once	TRBJ1-1	CASTPGNTEAFF	TGTGCCAGCACCCCCGGGAACACTGAAGCTTTCTTT
TRBV27	TRBD2	.	TRBJ2-5	CASSPRLAGETQYF	TGTGCCAGCAGTCCACGACTAGCAGGGGAGACCCAGTACTTC
TRBV5-1	.	once	TRBJ2-7	CASSLGGAQTYEQYF	TGCGCCAGCAGCTTGGGGGGGGCTCAGACCTACGAGCAGTACTTC
TRBV5-4	.	.	TRBJ1-4	CASSGSDEKLFF	TGTGCCAGCAGTGGGTCGGATGAAAAACTGTTTTTT
TRBV7-9	.	once	TRBJ2-5	CASSPTLAGWETQYF	TGTGCCAGCAGCCCCACCTTGGCGGGCTGGGAGACCCAGTACTTC
TRBV5-1	.	.	TRBJ2-2	CASSRQTYTGELFF	TGCGCCAGCAGTCGGCAGACCTACACCGGGGAGCTGTTTTTT
TRBV7-9	.	.	TRBJ2-6	CASSPTLGGANVLTF	TGTGCCAGCAGCCCTACGTTGGGTGGGGCCAACGTCCTGACTTTC
TRBV9	.	.	TRBJ2-2	CASSVAGDIRELFF	TGTGCCAGCAGCGTAGCGGGAGACATCAGGGAGCTGTTTTTT
TRBV27	TRBD1	.	TRBJ2-2	CASRPTGGNTGELFF	TGTGCCAGCAGACCGACAGGGGGGAACACCGGGGAGCTGTTTTTT
TRBV21-1	.	once	TRBJ1-4	CASTRRGGEWDEKLFF	TGTGCCAGCACCCGGAGGGGCGGGGAGTGGGATGAAAAACTGTTTTTT
TRBV11-3	.	once	TRBJ2-3	CASSLAPAPGGFYTDTQYF	TGTGCCAGCAGCTTAGCCCCCGCCCCTGGGGGGTTCTACACAGATACGCAGTATTTT
TRBV5-1	.	once	TRBJ2-7	CASAPGTGKLHYEQYF	TGCGCCAGCGCCCCCGGGACGGGGAAGCTTCACTACGAGCAGTACTTC
TRBV5-4	TRBD2	many	TRBJ2-7	CASSLWTSGLLDF	TGTGCCAGCAGCTTGTGGACTAGCGGGTTGCTAGACTTC
TRBV11-2	TRBD1	.	TRBJ1-2	CASSLVGTGTANYGYTF	TGTGCCAGCAGCTTAGTAGGGACAGGAACCGCTAACTATGGCTACACCTTC
TRBV4-3	.	.	TRBJ2-5	CASCRIGRDHGETQYF	TGCGCCAGCTGTAGAATAGGCCGTGACCATGGAGAGACCCAGTACTTC
TRBV6-1	.	.	TRBJ2-7	CASSFGLREQYF	TGTGCCAGCAGTTTCGGGTTGAGGGAGCAGTACTTC
TRBV6-1	.	.	TRBJ2-5	CASSFDGEETQYF	TGTGCCAGCAGTTTTGACGGTGAAGAGACCCAGTACTTC
TRBV5-1	.	.	TRBJ1-1	CASSPQMGENTEAFF	TGCGCCAGCAGCCCCCAGATGGGAGAGAACACTGAAGCTTTCTTT
TRBV28	.	.	TRBJ2-1	CASSQAWLGGYNEQFF	TGTGCCAGCAGCCAGGCCTGGCTAGGGGGTTACAATGAGCAGTTCTTC
TRBV7-9	TRBD2	once	TRBJ2-1	CASRPGLASYNEQFF	TGTGCCAGCAGGCCCGGACTAGCAAGTTACAATGAGCAGTTCTTC
TRBV5-1	TRBD1	.	TRBJ2-1	CASSLVGTEYNEQFF	TGCGCCAGCAGCTTGGTGGGGACAGAGTACAATGAGCAGTTCTTC